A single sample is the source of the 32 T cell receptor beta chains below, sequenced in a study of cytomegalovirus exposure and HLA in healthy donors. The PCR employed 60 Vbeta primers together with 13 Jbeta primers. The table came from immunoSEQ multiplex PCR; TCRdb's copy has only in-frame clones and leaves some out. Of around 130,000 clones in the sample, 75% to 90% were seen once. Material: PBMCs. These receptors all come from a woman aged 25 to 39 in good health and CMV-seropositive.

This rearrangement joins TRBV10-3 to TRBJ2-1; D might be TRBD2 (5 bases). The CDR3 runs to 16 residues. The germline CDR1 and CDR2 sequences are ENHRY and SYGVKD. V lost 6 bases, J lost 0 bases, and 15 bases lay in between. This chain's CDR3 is CAISSAEGSSYNEQFF. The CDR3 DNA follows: TGTGCCATCAGCTCCGCCGAGGGAAGCTCCTACAATGAGCAGTTCTTC.

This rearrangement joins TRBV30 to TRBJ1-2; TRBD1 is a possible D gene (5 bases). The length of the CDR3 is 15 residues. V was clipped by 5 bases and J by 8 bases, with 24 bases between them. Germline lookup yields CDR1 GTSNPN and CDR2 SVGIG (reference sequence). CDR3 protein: CAWGGEQVVLWGYTF. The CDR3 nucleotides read TGTGCCTGGGGAGGGGAACAGGTCGTTCTCTGGGGCTACACCTTC.

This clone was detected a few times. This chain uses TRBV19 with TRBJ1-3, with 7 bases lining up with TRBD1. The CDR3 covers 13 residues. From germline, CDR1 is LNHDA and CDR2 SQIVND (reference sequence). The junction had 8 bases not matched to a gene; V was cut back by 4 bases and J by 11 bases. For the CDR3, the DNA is TGTGCCAGTAGTAAGGGACAGTCTGCAGCCATATATTTT. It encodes CASSKGQSAAIYF.

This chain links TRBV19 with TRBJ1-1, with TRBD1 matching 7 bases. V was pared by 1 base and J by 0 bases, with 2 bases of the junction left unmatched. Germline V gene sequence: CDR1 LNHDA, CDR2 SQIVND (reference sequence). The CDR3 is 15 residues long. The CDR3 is CASSIAGTVNTEAFF. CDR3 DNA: TGTGCCAGTAGTATAGCGGGGACAGTGAACACTGAAGCTTTCTTT. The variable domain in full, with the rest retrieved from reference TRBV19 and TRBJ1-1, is DGGITQSPKYLFRKEGQNVTLSCEQNLNHDAMYWYRQDPGQGLRLIYYSQIVNDFQKGDIAEGYSVSREKKESFPLTVTSAQKNPTAFYLCASSIAGTVNTEAFFGQGTRLTVV.

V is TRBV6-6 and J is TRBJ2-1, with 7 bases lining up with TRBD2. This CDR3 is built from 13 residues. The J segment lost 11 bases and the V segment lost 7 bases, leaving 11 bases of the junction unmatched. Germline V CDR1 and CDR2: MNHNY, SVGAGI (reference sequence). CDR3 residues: CASTLRGGGKQFF. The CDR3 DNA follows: TGTGCCAGCACCCTTCGCGGGGGAGGTAAGCAGTTCTTC.

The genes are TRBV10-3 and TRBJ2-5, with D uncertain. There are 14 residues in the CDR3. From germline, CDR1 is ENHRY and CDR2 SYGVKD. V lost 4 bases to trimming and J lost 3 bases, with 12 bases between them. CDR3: CAISVSISEETQYF. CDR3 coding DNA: TGTGCCATCAGTGTCTCAATCTCGGAAGAGACCCAGTACTTC.

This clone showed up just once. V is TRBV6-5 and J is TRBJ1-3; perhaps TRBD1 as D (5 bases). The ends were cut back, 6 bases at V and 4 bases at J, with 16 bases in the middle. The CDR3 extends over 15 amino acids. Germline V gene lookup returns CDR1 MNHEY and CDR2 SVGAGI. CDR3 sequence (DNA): TGTGCCAGCAGCTCAGCCGGGACTGGGGGAAACACCATATATTTT. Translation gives CASSSAGTGGNTIYF.

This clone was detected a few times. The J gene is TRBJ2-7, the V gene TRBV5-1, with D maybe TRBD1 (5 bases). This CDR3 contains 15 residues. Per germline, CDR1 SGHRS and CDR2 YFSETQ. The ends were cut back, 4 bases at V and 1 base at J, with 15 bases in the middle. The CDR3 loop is CASSGNPTGSYEQYF. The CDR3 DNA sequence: TGCGCCAGCAGCGGAAACCCCACAGGTTCCTACGAGCAGTACTTC.

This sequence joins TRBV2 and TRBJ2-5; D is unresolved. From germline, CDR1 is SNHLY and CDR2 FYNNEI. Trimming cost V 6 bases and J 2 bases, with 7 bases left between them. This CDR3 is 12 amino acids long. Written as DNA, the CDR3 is TGTGCCAGCAGGTGGCTTCAAGAGACCCAGTACTTC. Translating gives CASRWLQETQYF.

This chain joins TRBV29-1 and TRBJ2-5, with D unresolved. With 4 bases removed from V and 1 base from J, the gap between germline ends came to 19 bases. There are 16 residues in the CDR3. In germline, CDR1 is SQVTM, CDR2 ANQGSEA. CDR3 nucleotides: TGCAGCGTTGGTACAGACATGATTAACCTCCAAGAGACCCAGTACTTC. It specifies CSVGTDMINLQETQYF.

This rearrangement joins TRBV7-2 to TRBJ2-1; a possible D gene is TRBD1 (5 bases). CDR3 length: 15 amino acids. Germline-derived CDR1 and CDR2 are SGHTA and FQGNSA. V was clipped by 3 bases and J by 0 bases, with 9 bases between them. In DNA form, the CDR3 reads TGTGCCAGCAGCTTCGCAGGGCCCTCCTACAATGAGCAGTTCTTC. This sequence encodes CASSFAGPSYNEQFF.

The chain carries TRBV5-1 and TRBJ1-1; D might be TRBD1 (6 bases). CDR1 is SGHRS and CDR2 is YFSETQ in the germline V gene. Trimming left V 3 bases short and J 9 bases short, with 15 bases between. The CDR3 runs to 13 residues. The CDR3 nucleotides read TGCGCCAGCAGCTCACCTCCGGGACAACAAGCTTTCTTT. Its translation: CASSSPPGQQAFF.

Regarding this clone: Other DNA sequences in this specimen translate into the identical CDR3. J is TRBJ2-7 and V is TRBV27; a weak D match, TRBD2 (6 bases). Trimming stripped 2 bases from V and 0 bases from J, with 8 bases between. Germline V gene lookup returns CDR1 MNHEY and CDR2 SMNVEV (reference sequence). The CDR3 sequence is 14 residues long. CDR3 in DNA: TGTGCCAGCAGTTTAGCGGGACCCTCCTACGAGCAGTACTTC. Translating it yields CASSLAGPSYEQYF.

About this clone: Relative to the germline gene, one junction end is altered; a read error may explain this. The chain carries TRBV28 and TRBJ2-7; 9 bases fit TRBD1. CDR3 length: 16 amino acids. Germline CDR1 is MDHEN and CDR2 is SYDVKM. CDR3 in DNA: TGTGCCAGCAGTCCGATAATGGGACAGGGCTCCCACGAGCAGTACTTC. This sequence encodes CASSPIMGQGSHEQYF.

The CDR3 nucleotides are TGTGCCAGCAGCGACAGATCTAATTACGAGCAGTACTTC. This gives the protein CASSDRSNYEQYF. The chain links TRBV5-4 to TRBJ2-7; a weak D match, TRBD1 (5 bases). The germline V gene encodes CDR1 SGHNT and CDR2 YYREEE (reference sequence). CDR3 length equals 13 residues. The V end was cut by 4 bases, the J end by 4 bases, with 12 bases between.

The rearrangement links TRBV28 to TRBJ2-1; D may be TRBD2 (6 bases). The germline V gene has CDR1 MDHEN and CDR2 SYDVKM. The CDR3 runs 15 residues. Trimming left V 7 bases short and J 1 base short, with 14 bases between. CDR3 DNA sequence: TGTGCCAGCACCCTCTCCGGGGGTTCCTACAATGAGCAGTTCTTC. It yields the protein CASTLSGGSYNEQFF.

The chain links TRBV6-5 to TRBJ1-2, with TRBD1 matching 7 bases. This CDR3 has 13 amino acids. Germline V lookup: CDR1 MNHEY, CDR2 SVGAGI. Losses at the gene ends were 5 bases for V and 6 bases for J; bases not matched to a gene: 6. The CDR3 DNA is TGTGCCAGCAGTCAGGGGACAGTGAATGGCTACACCTTC. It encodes CASSQGTVNGYTF.

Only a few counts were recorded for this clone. CDR3 in amino acids: CASSKTGYNEQFF. The CDR3 DNA sequence: TGTGCCAGCAGCAAGACAGGGTACAATGAGCAGTTCTTC. This rearrangement joins TRBV5-8 to TRBJ2-1, with 7 nucleotides matching TRBD1. The germline CDR1 and CDR2 sequences are SGHTS and YDEGEE. CDR3 length equals 13 residues. Trimming removed 4 bases from V and 4 bases from J; junction bases left unmatched: 2.

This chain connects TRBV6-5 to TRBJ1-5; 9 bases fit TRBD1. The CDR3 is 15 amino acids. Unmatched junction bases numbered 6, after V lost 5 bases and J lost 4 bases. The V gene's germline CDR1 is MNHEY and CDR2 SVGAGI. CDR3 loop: CASSPTGGYNQPQHF. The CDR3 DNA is TGTGCCAGCAGTCCGACAGGGGGTTATAATCAGCCCCAGCATTTT.

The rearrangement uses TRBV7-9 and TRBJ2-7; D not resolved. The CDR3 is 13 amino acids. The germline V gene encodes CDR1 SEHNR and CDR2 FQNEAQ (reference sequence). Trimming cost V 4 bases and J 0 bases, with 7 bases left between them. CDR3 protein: CASSSPDSYEQYF. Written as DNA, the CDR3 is TGTGCCAGCAGCTCGCCAGACTCCTACGAGCAGTACTTC. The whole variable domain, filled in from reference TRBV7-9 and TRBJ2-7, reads DTGVSQNPRHKITKRGQNVTFRCDPISEHNRLYWYRQTLGQGPEFLTYFQNEAQLEKSRLLSDRFSAERPKGSFSTLEIQRTEQGDSAMYLCASSSPDSYEQYFGPGTRLTVT.

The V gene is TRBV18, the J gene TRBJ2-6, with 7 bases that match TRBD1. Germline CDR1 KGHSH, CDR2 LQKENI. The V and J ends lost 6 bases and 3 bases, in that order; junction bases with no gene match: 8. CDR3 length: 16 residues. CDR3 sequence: CASSPRGRSGANVLTF. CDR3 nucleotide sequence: TGTGCCAGCTCCCCTAGGGGGCGGAGTGGGGCCAACGTCCTGACTTTC. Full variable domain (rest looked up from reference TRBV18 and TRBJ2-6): NAGVMQNPRHLVRRRGQEARLRCSPMKGHSHVYWYRQLPEEGLKFMVYLQKENIIDESGMPKERFSAEFPKEGPSILRIQQVVRGDSAAYFCASSPRGRSGANVLTFGAGSRLTVL.

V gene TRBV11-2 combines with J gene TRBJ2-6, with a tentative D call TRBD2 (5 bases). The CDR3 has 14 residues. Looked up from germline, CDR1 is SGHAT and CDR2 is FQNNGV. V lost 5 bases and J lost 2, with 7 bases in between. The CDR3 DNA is TGTGCCAGCAGCCTGAGGGCTGGGGCCAACGTCCTGACTTTC. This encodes CASSLRAGANVLTF.

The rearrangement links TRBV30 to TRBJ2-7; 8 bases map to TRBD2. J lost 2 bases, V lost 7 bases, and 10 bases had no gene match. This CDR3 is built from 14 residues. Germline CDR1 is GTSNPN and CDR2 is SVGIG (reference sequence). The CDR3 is CAYTLSGATYEQYF. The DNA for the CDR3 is TGTGCCTACACCCTTAGCGGGGCTACCTACGAGCAGTACTTC. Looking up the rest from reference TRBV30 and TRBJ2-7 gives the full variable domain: SQTIHQWPATLVQPVGSPLSLECTVEGTSNPNLYWYRQAAGRGLQLLFYSVGIGQISSEVPQNLSASRPQDRQFILSSKKLLLSDSGFYLCAYTLSGATYEQYFGPGTRLTVT.

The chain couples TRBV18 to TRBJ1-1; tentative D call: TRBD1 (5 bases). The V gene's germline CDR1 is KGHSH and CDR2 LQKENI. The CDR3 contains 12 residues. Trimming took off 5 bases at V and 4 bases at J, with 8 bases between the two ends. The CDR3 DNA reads TGTGCCAGCTCAGGCGGGGGCACTGAAGCTTTCTTT. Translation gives CASSGGGTEAFF.

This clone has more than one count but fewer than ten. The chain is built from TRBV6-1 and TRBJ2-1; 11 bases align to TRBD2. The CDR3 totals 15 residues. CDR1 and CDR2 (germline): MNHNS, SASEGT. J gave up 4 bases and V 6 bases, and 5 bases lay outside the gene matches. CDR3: CASRNLAGGYNEQFF. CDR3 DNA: TGTGCCAGCAGAAATCTAGCGGGGGGATACAATGAGCAGTTCTTC.

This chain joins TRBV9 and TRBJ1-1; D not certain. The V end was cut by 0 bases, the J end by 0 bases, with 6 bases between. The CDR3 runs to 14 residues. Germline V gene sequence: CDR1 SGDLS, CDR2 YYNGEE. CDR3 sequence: CASSVGGMNTEAFF. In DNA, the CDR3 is TGTGCCAGCAGCGTAGGCGGAATGAACACTGAAGCTTTCTTT.

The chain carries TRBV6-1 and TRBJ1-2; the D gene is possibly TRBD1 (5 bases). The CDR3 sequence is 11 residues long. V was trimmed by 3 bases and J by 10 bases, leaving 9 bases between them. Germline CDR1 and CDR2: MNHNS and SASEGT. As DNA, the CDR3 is TGTGCCAGCAGTGAGGTACAGGACTACACCTTC. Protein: CASSEVQDYTF.

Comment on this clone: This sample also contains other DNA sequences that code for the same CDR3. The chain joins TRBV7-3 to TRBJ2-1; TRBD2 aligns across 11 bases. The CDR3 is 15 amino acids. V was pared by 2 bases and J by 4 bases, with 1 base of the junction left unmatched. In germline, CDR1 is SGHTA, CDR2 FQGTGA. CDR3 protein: CASSLGLAGYNEQFF. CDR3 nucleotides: TGTGCCAGCAGCTTAGGACTAGCGGGTTACAATGAGCAGTTCTTC.

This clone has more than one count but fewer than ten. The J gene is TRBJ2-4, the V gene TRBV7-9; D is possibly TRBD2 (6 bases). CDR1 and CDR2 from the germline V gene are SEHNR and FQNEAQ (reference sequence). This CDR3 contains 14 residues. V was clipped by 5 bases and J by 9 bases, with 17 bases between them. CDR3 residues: CASSHGGGESIQYF. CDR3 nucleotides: TGTGCCAGCAGCCACGGGGGAGGAGAAAGCATTCAGTACTTC.

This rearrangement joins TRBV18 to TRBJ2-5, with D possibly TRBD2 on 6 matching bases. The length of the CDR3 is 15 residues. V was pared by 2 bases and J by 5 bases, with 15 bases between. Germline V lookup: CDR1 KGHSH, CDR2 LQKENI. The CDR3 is CASSPNVIGGETQYF. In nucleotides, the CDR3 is TGTGCCAGCTCACCAAACGTGATCGGAGGGGAGACCCAGTACTTC.

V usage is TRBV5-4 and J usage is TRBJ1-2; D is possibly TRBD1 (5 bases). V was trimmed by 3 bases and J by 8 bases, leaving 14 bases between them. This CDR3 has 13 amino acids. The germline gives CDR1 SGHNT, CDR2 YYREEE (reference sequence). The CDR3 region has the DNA TGTGCCAGCAGCTATGGAGGGGCTGTCGGCTACACCTTC. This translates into CASSYGGAVGYTF.

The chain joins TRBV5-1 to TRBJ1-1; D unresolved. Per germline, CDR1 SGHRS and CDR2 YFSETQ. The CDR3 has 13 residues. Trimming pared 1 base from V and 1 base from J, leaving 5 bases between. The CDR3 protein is CASSLPQNTEAFF. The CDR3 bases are TGCGCCAGCAGCTTGCCACAGAACACTGAAGCTTTCTTT.